One and the same sample provided the 21 T cell receptor beta chains below, sequenced in a study of blood T cell repertoires in COVID-19. Profiling relied on immunoSEQ multiplex PCR, and the TCRdb table lists in-frame clones only, not all of them. The sample lists about 200,000 clones, 80% to 90% seen once, with 1.5% in the top ten. Source material: peripheral blood. The receptors here all came from a man between 18 and 35 years old with active or convalescent COVID-19.

This clone was picked up one time. The junction shows a germline mismatch at one end, possibly a read error. This chain links TRBV19 with TRBJ1-2, with 7 bases aligning to TRBD1. CDR1 LNHDA and CDR2 SQIVND come from the germline V gene (reference sequence). This CDR3 has 17 amino acids. In DNA form, the CDR3 reads TGTGCCAGTACTATATTTCTTGACAGGGCCTACCCTCCTGGCTACACCTTC. Protein product: CASTIFLDRAYPPGYTF.

This clone appeared once. The rearrangement links TRBV6-2 or TRBV6-3 to TRBJ2-7; the D is unclear. V lost 0 bases and J lost 3, with 15 bases in between. The CDR3 runs 16 residues. The V gene's germline CDR1 is MNHEY and CDR2 SVGEGT. CDR3 in amino acids: CASSYSLRLGDYEQYF. The DNA of the CDR3 is TGTGCCAGCAGTTACTCGCTTCGGTTAGGAGACTACGAGCAGTACTTC.

The rearrangement joins TRBV4-1 to TRBJ1-1, with 7 bases fitting TRBD1. Germline V gene data show CDR1 as MGHRA and CDR2 as YSYEKL. V was pared by 2 bases and J by 3 bases, with 6 bases of the junction left unmatched. The CDR3 totals 15 residues. The CDR3 DNA reads TGCGCCAGCAGCCAATTACAGGGGTTGTACACTGAAGCTTTCTTT. Translation: CASSQLQGLYTEAFF.

The rearrangement links TRBV4-2 to TRBJ1-4, with D possibly matching TRBD1 (5 bases). V dropped 5 bases and J dropped 8 bases, with 15 bases sitting between them. The CDR3 totals 14 residues. Germline CDR1 reads LGHNA; CDR2 reads YNFKEQ. The CDR3 reads CASSVRGGEEKLFF. The CDR3 DNA follows: TGTGCCAGCAGCGTCCGGGGAGGGGAGGAAAAACTGTTTTTT.

The V call is TRBV4-1, the J call TRBJ2-1, with D perhaps matching TRBD2 (6 bases). This CDR3 is built from 15 residues. Germline values: CDR1 MGHRA, CDR2 YSYEKL. V was trimmed by 3 bases and J by 5 bases, leaving 14 bases between them. The CDR3 here is CASSHRDWKNNEQFF. CDR3 nucleotides: TGCGCCAGCAGCCACCGGGACTGGAAAAACAATGAGCAGTTCTTC.

The chain carries TRBV30 and TRBJ2-7, with 11 bases aligning to TRBD2. Germline V gene data show CDR1 as GTSNPN and CDR2 as SVGIG (reference sequence). Trimming cost V 5 bases and J 3 bases; bases outside gene matches: 3. The CDR3 totals 13 residues. In DNA, the CDR3 is TGTGCCTGGGGCCTAGCGGGAGGCTACGAGCAGTACTTC. The encoded protein is CAWGLAGGYEQYF.

The chain combines TRBV28 with TRBJ1-6; D not resolved. The V end lost 6 bases, the J end lost 4 bases, and 7 bases lay between the germline ends. The CDR3 is 13 residues long. The V gene's germline CDR1 is MDHEN and CDR2 SYDVKM. CDR3 loop: CASRVEYNSPLHF. The CDR3 region has the DNA TGTGCCAGCAGGGTGGAGTATAATTCACCCCTCCACTTT.

This chain connects TRBV21-1 to TRBJ1-1. TRBV21-1 counts as a pseudogene. The CDR3 length is 15 residues. CDR3 amino acids: CASSKGGGRNTEAFF. In nucleotides, the CDR3 is TGTGCCAGCAGCAAAGGGGGGGGAAGGAACACTGAAGCTTTCTTT.

This chain joins TRBV5-1 and TRBJ2-5, with 8 bases identical to TRBD1. Germline V lookup: CDR1 SGHRS, CDR2 YFSETQ. The CDR3 runs to 14 residues. The junction had 2 bases not matched to a gene; V was cut back by 0 bases and J by 4 bases. The DNA for the CDR3 is TGCGCCAGCAGCTTGGGCAGGGGGCGAGAGACCCAGTACTTC. Residues: CASSLGRGRETQYF.

This chain uses TRBV6-6 with TRBJ1-5; the D gene is possibly TRBD1 (6 bases). Germline CDR1 reads MNHNY; CDR2 reads SVGAGI (reference sequence). V lost 7 bases to trimming and J lost 9 bases, with 16 bases between them. The CDR3 is 13 amino acids. The CDR3 DNA is TGTGCCAGCACCATACTAGGGGGTGGGCCCCAGCATTTT. It yields the protein CASTILGGGPQHF.

A few counts support this clone. The V call is TRBV5-6, the J call TRBJ2-3; maybe TRBD1 (6 bases). Germline CDR1 and CDR2: SGHDT and YYEEEE. The V end was cut by 0 bases, the J end by 2 bases, with 13 bases between. This CDR3 is built from 16 residues. The CDR3 DNA sequence: TGTGCCAGCAGCTTGGCAGGGGTGGGGGCCACAGATACGCAGTATTTT. Encoded protein: CASSLAGVGATDTQYF.

This rearrangement joins TRBV28 to TRBJ1-2; D perhaps matches TRBD1 (5 bases). V lost 7 bases to trimming and J lost 3 bases, with 15 bases between them. The germline V gene has CDR1 MDHEN and CDR2 SYDVKM. The CDR3 is made up of 14 amino acids. The CDR3 loop is CASTKGDLYYGYTF. For the CDR3, the DNA is TGTGCCAGCACCAAAGGGGACTTATACTATGGCTACACCTTC.

This chain links TRBV27 with TRBJ2-1; the match to TRBD2 covers 11 bases. The CDR3 loop spans 16 amino acids. Trimming at V came to 1 base and at J to 6 bases, leaving 5 bases not matched to a gene. The germline gives CDR1 MNHEY, CDR2 SMNVEV (reference sequence). For the CDR3, the DNA is TGTGCCAGCAGTTTATTGGCTAGCGGGAGGATCAATGAGCAGTTCTTC. This sequence encodes CASSLLASGRINEQFF.

This chain links TRBV5-1 with TRBJ2-1, with 7 bases matching TRBD2. Germline CDR1 reads SGHRS; CDR2 reads YFSETQ. CDR3 length: 13 amino acids. Losses at the gene ends were 10 bases for V and 3 bases for J; bases not matched to a gene: 7. This CDR3 is CASSGTNYNEQFF. DNA of the CDR3: TGCGCCTCGAGCGGGACCAACTACAATGAGCAGTTCTTC.

V is TRBV24-1 and J is TRBJ2-7; D is possibly TRBD1 (5 bases). The CDR3 is 13 amino acids. CDR1 KGHDR and CDR2 SFDVKD come from the germline V gene. V lost 6 bases and J 3 bases, leaving 11 bases between the germline ends. CDR3 bases: TGTGCCACCAGTATAACAGGAAACTACGAGCAGTACTTC. Protein sequence: CATSITGNYEQYF.

This clone was recorded a few times. The V and J genes are TRBV30 and TRBJ2-7, with a weak D call TRBD2 (6 bases). This CDR3 has 13 residues. Looked up from germline, CDR1 is GTSNPN and CDR2 is SVGIG (reference sequence). With 0 bases removed from V and 4 bases from J, the gap between germline ends came to 10 bases. This chain's CDR3 is CAWSVGSQYEQYF. CDR3 coding DNA: TGTGCCTGGAGTGTCGGGAGTCAGTACGAGCAGTACTTC.

The gene calls are TRBV10-3 and TRBJ2-2; TRBD2 matches 14 bases. Germline loops: CDR1 ENHRY, CDR2 SYGVKD. The CDR3 sequence is 19 residues long. Trimming at V came to 8 bases and at J to 4 bases, leaving 15 bases not matched to a gene. The CDR3 here is CAIGGTSGSINPSTGELFF. The CDR3 DNA reads as TGTGCCATCGGGGGGACTAGCGGGAGTATCAACCCCTCCACCGGGGAGCTGTTTTTT.

The chain recombines TRBV6-5 with TRBJ2-7; no clear D gene. Germline V gene lookup returns CDR1 MNHEY and CDR2 SVGAGI. Trimming pared 6 bases from V and 1 base from J, leaving 13 bases between. The CDR3 is made up of 14 amino acids. CDR3 sequence (DNA): TGTGCCAGCAGGGTAGACACGTATTCCTACGAGCAGTACTTC. Protein product: CASRVDTYSYEQYF.

V and J are TRBV27 and TRBJ2-1; TRBD1 matches at 8 bases. The CDR3 length is 17 residues. Germline CDR1 reads MNHEY; CDR2 reads SMNVEV (reference sequence). V gave up 2 bases and J gave up 4 bases; unmatched junction bases: 10. The chain's CDR3 is CASSLPRTGGRYNEQFF. DNA of the CDR3: TGTGCCAGCAGTTTACCGCGAACAGGGGGTAGGTACAATGAGCAGTTCTTC.

A single count supports this clone. The chain employs TRBV28 and TRBJ1-3; 7 nucleotides match TRBD1. The trim removed 5 bases at V and 4 bases at J, leaving 5 bases unmatched. Germline V CDR1 and CDR2: MDHEN, SYDVKM. This CDR3 contains 14 residues. CDR3 nucleotides: TGTGCCAGCAGTCCCAGGGGGGCGGGAAACACCATATATTTT. It is translated as CASSPRGAGNTIYF.

CDR3 in DNA: TGTGCCAGCAGCAGGGACAGATCAAGGGGCTACACCTTC. The encoded protein is CASSRDRSRGYTF. The V gene is TRBV5-4, the J gene TRBJ1-2, with 7 bases aligning to TRBD1. This CDR3 is 13 amino acids long. The ends lost 4 bases at V and 8 bases at J; junction bases unmatched: 8. Germline V gene data show CDR1 as SGHNT and CDR2 as YYREEE (reference sequence).